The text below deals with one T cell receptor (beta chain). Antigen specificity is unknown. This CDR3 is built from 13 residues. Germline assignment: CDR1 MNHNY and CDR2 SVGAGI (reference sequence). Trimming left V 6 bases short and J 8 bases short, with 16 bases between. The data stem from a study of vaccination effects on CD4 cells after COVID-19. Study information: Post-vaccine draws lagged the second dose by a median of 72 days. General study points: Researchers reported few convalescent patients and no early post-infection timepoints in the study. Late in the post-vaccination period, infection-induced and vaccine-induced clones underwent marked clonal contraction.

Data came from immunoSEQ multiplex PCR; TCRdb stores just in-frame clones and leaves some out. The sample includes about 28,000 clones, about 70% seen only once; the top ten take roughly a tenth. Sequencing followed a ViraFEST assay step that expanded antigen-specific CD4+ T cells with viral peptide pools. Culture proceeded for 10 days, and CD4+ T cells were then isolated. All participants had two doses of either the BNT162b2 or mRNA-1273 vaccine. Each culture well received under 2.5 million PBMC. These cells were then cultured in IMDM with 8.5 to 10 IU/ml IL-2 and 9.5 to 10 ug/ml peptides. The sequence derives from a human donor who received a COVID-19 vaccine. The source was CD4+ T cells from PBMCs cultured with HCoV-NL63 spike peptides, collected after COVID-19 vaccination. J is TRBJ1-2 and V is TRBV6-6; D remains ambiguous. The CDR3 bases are TGTGCCAGCAGGAACCTCCGGGCAGGCGGCTACACCTTC. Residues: CASRNLRAGGYTF.